These 30 T cell receptor beta chains were all obtained from the same sample, sequenced in a study of blood T cell repertoires in COVID-19 (dated by TCRdb to 2018 to 2021). The receptor library was made with the immunoSEQ multiplex PCR assay. This is the immuneACCESS table as TCRdb keeps it, with only in-frame sequences that have V and J called. A part of the clones is gone; compared with another copy, unresolved V genes explain less than half, and the rest is unexplained. This sample gives around 40,000 clones in total; 65% to 90% of them show up just once. 8% to 10% of the sample goes to the ten largest clones. Sequenced sample: peripheral blood. These receptors were obtained from a human donor in a cohort sampled during active COVID-19.

The chain links TRBV19 to TRBJ2-7, with D tentatively TRBD1 (5 bases). The V gene's germline CDR1 is LNHDA and CDR2 SQIVND (reference sequence). Trimming stripped 3 bases from V and 3 bases from J, with 12 bases between. The CDR3 totals 14 residues. CDR3 amino acids: CASSMGTGGYEQYF. The CDR3 DNA follows: TGTGCCAGTAGTATGGGAACAGGTGGCTACGAGCAGTACTTC.

This clone was seen a single time. V is TRBV6-5 and J is TRBJ1-1, with no clear D. CDR1 and CDR2 from the germline V gene are MNHEY and SVGAGI. The CDR3 consists of 13 residues. The CDR3 here is CVSGVVLNTEAFF. CDR3 nucleotide sequence: TGTGTCTCCGGGGTGGTGCTGAACACTGAAGCTTTCTTT.

This chain connects TRBV6-6 to TRBJ2-7; D may be TRBD2 (5 bases). CDR1 MNHNY and CDR2 SVGAGI come from the germline V gene (reference sequence). V lost 5 bases and J 1 base, leaving 21 bases between the germline ends. CDR3 length: 17 amino acids. CDR3 sequence (DNA): TGTGCCAGCAGTCAGGCCATTAGGAGGTCCTTTTCCTACGAGCAGTACTTC. Encoded protein: CASSQAIRRSFSYEQYF.

The V call is TRBV19, the J call TRBJ1-2; 11 nucleotides line up with TRBD1. This CDR3 region has 14 residues. V lost 5 bases, J lost 4 bases, and 3 bases stayed unmatched. Germline V lookup: CDR1 LNHDA, CDR2 SQIVND (reference sequence). The CDR3 sequence: CASSLGTGGYGYTF. The CDR3 region has the DNA TGTGCCAGTAGTCTCGGGACAGGGGGCTATGGCTACACCTTC.

V gene TRBV23-1 combines with J gene TRBJ2-1; D is possibly TRBD1 (6 bases). TRBV23-1 has ORF status, its function being uncertain. Trimming shortened V by 1 base and J by 6 bases, and 22 bases separated the two germline ends. The CDR3 is made up of 18 amino acids. CDR3 DNA: TGCGCCAGCAGTCAATGGGACACCCTTTTCCGTGGTCGCAATGAGCAGTTCTTC. Amino acid sequence: CASSQWDTLFRGRNEQFF.

The chain links TRBV7-3 to TRBJ1-1, with 7 bases that match TRBD1. V trimming: 5 bases; J trimming: 5 bases; junction bases outside the gene matches: 5. CDR3 length equals 13 residues. Germline V CDR1 and CDR2: SGHTA, FQGTGA. The CDR3 DNA reads TGTGCCAGCAGCCCCAACAGGGGTACTGAAGCTTTCTTT. Its translation: CASSPNRGTEAFF.

This chain connects TRBV7-2 to TRBJ2-7, with a weak D call TRBD1 (6 bases). Germline V gene lookup returns CDR1 SGHTA and CDR2 FQGNSA. This CDR3 spans 15 amino acids. V gave up 1 base and J gave up 2 bases, with 12 bases separating them. The CDR3 DNA follows: TGTGCCAGCAGCTTAGGCCAGGGGCCCCCCTACGAGCAGTACTTC. Translation gives CASSLGQGPPYEQYF.

This clone was recorded only once. This chain links TRBV2 with TRBJ1-1; 8 bases fit TRBD1. The germline gives CDR1 SNHLY, CDR2 FYNNEI. Unmatched junction bases numbered 6, after V lost 6 bases and J lost 6 bases. The CDR3 covers 13 residues. CDR3 in DNA: TGTGCCAGCAGCCAGGGGGCGAGGGCTGAAGCTTTCTTT. Protein product: CASSQGARAEAFF.

The chain is built from TRBV10-3 and TRBJ1-1; perhaps TRBD1 as D (5 bases). The V end lost 3 bases, the J end lost 4 bases, and 9 bases lay between the germline ends. The CDR3 extends over 13 amino acids. Germline-derived CDR1 and CDR2 are ENHRY and SYGVKD. CDR3 protein: CAISEQEGTEAFF. In DNA form, the CDR3 reads TGTGCCATCAGTGAACAGGAAGGCACTGAAGCTTTCTTT.

The chain carries TRBV9 and TRBJ2-1; D not certain. Trimming took off 7 bases at V and 5 bases at J, with 16 bases between the two ends. Germline V gene data show CDR1 as SGDLS and CDR2 as YYNGEE. The CDR3 spans 14 residues. In DNA, the CDR3 is TGTGCCAGCGGTTCAGGTTATAACGACAATGAGCAGTTCTTC. Its translation is CASGSGYNDNEQFF.

The chain carries TRBV5-6 and TRBJ1-3, with 9 bases that match TRBD1. The CDR3 is 15 residues long. The V and J ends lost 1 base and 2 bases, in that order; junction bases with no gene match: 1. Germline assignment: CDR1 SGHDT and CDR2 YYEEEE. The CDR3 protein is CASSLRDRAGNTIYF. CDR3 nucleotides: TGTGCCAGCAGCTTGAGGGACAGGGCTGGAAACACCATATATTTT.

V usage is TRBV19 and J usage is TRBJ1-4; 10 bases are a match to TRBD1. Germline V gene sequence: CDR1 LNHDA, CDR2 SQIVND (reference sequence). Trimming removed 5 bases from V and 8 bases from J; junction bases left unmatched: 14. This CDR3 spans 17 amino acids. The CDR3: CASSPGQGTPLREKLFF. The DNA for the CDR3 is TGTGCCAGTAGTCCGGGACAGGGGACACCTCTACGCGAAAAACTGTTTTTT.

The V call is TRBV7-8, the J call TRBJ1-6; D not resolved. Trimming pared 1 base from V and 5 bases from J, leaving 12 bases between. The CDR3 length is 16 residues. Germline V CDR1 and CDR2: SGHVS, FQNEAQ. The CDR3 DNA is TGTGCCAGCAGCTTAGAGGGAGGACCGCATAATTCACCCCTCCACTTT. Translation: CASSLEGGPHNSPLHF.

V usage is TRBV4-2 and J usage is TRBJ1-5; 8 bases are a match to TRBD1. CDR1 and CDR2 (germline): LGHNA, YNFKEQ. The CDR3 consists of 16 residues. V shed 2 bases and J 9 bases; nucleotides not matched to a gene: 12. The CDR3: CASSQHWTGSAGPQHF. DNA of the CDR3: TGTGCCAGCAGCCAACACTGGACAGGGTCCGCGGGGCCCCAGCATTTT.

The chain joins TRBV5-1 to TRBJ2-2; D possibly corresponds to TRBD2 (5 bases). With 5 bases removed from V and 1 base from J, the gap between germline ends came to 9 bases. Germline CDR1 is SGHRS and CDR2 is YFSETQ. This CDR3 region has 14 residues. The CDR3 DNA sequence: TGCGCCAGCAGTGAAGCGGTGAACACCGGGGAGCTGTTTTTT. It is translated as CASSEAVNTGELFF.

This chain joins TRBV6-5 and TRBJ2-2; D is ambiguous. There are 12 residues in the CDR3. Germline lookup yields CDR1 MNHEY and CDR2 SVGAGI. V shed 4 bases and J shed 3 bases, with 3 bases lying between them. This CDR3 is CASSSYTGELFF. CDR3 DNA sequence: TGTGCCAGCAGTTCGTACACCGGGGAGCTGTTTTTT.

This clone was seen once. The rearrangement joins TRBV6-6 to TRBJ1-1; 7 nucleotides line up with TRBD1. V shed 4 bases, J shed 10 bases, and the junction held 15 bases outside the gene matches. The CDR3 contains 15 residues. Germline CDR1 reads MNHNY; CDR2 reads SVGAGI (reference sequence). CDR3 sequence: CASSSPGQSSPGAFF. The CDR3, as DNA: TGTGCCAGCAGTTCTCCGGGACAGTCTTCCCCAGGAGCTTTCTTT.

The chain recombines TRBV5-1 with TRBJ1-1; D remains ambiguous. CDR3 length equals 14 residues. Trimming cost V 0 bases and J 3 bases, with 9 bases left between them. Germline V gene data show CDR1 as SGHRS and CDR2 as YFSETQ. For the CDR3, the DNA is TGCGCCAGCAGCTTGGGACAATCGGACACTGAAGCTTTCTTT. This gives the protein CASSLGQSDTEAFF. The full variable domain, with the rest looked up from reference TRBV5-1 and TRBJ1-1, is KAGVTQTPRYLIKTRGQQVTLSCSPISGHRSVSWYQQTPGQGLQFLFEYFSETQRNKGNFPGRFSGRQFSNSRSEMNVSTLELGDSALYLCASSLGQSDTEAFFGQGTRLTVV.

The chain joins TRBV30 to TRBJ1-5, with a possible D match to TRBD1 (5 bases). The CDR3 is made up of 13 amino acids. Germline V gene lookup returns CDR1 GTSNPN and CDR2 SVGIG (reference sequence). V dropped 2 bases and J dropped 6 bases, with 11 bases sitting between them. The CDR3 DNA is TGTGCCTGGAGTCCAGGGCCCGGTCAGCCCCAGCATTTT. Its protein product is CAWSPGPGQPQHF.

V is TRBV10-3 and J is TRBJ1-5; unclear D gene. The V and J ends lost 10 bases and 1 base respectively, with 11 bases between them. Germline values: CDR1 ENHRY, CDR2 SYGVKD. The CDR3 has 13 residues. CDR3 nucleotides: TGTGCCACGTCCGAGGAGAGCAATCAGCCCCAGCATTTT. Encoded protein: CATSEESNQPQHF.

The chain uses TRBV19 and TRBJ1-6; TRBD1 might be the D (6 bases). Trimming removed 9 bases at V and 6 bases at J, with 12 bases between. This CDR3 has 13 amino acids. Per germline, CDR1 LNHDA and CDR2 SQIVND (reference sequence). CDR3 sequence (DNA): TGTGCCAGCCAGACAGGCATTAATTCACCCCTCCACTTT. It yields the protein CASQTGINSPLHF.

This clone was found once. The gene calls are TRBV5-4 and TRBJ1-2; 11 bases align to TRBD1. The CDR3 sequence is 15 residues long. In germline, CDR1 is SGHNT, CDR2 YYREEE (reference sequence). Trimming took 4 bases from V and 11 from J; bases not matched to a gene: 13. The CDR3 sequence is CASSTEPGQGGYYTF. In nucleotides, the CDR3 is TGTGCCAGCAGCACAGAACCGGGACAGGGGGGTTATTACACCTTC.

To note about this clone: At one of its ends the junction is not consistent with the germline gene, which may arise from a read error. CDR3 nucleotide sequence: TGTGCCAGCAGTTCGGGGACTGTTTCCCTCTTC. It yields the protein CASSSGTVSLF. This chain joins TRBV12-3 or TRBV12-4 and TRBJ2-4; D is perhaps TRBD2 (6 bases). This CDR3 has 11 residues.

This chain joins TRBV19 and TRBJ1-2; D might be TRBD1 (6 bases). CDR3 length: 14 residues. Germline assignment: CDR1 LNHDA and CDR2 SQIVND (reference sequence). V was pared by 2 bases and J by 5 bases, with 12 bases between. The chain's CDR3 is CASSIRTVRYGYTF. CDR3 sequence (DNA): TGTGCCAGTAGTATAAGGACAGTGCGGTATGGCTACACCTTC.

The V call is TRBV19, the J call TRBJ2-4, with 7 bases identical to TRBD1. Germline CDR1 is LNHDA and CDR2 is SQIVND (reference sequence). This CDR3 comprises 14 residues. V lost 6 bases and J lost 3; bases outside the gene matches: 5. CDR3 nucleotides: TGTGCCAGTAGGGCGCAGGGGGTCAAAAACATTCAGTACTTC. Amino acids: CASRAQGVKNIQYF. The whole variable domain, remainder taken from reference TRBV19 and TRBJ2-4, is DGGITQSPKYLFRKEGQNVTLSCEQNLNHDAMYWYRQDPGQGLRLIYYSQIVNDFQKGDIAEGYSVSREKKESFPLTVTSAQKNPTAFYLCASRAQGVKNIQYFGAGTRLSVL.

This rearrangement joins TRBV19 to TRBJ2-5; 9 bases map to TRBD1. This CDR3 is built from 16 residues. J was trimmed by 4 bases and V by 5 bases; bases with no gene match: 11. Germline V lookup: CDR1 LNHDA, CDR2 SQIVND (reference sequence). CDR3 residues: CASSGGQGLEVETQYF. Written as DNA, the CDR3 is TGTGCCAGTAGTGGGGGACAGGGCCTAGAGGTAGAGACCCAGTACTTC.

The rearrangement joins TRBV18 to TRBJ1-1; D call uncertain. The CDR3 runs to 12 residues. CDR1 and CDR2 (germline): KGHSH, LQKENI. V was cut by 3 bases and J by 5 bases, with 7 bases left in between. CDR3 bases: TGTGCCAGCTCACCCGCGGGAACTGAAGCTTTCTTT. Translation: CASSPAGTEAFF.

This sequence joins TRBV10-3 and TRBJ2-5; D remains unclear. The CDR3 has 12 amino acids. Deletions cut 8 bases from V and 3 bases from J, with 10 bases between. Germline V CDR1 and CDR2: ENHRY, SYGVKD. CDR3 DNA: TGTGCCATCGGTCTAGATAAAGAGACCCAGTACTTC. It encodes CAIGLDKETQYF.

V gene TRBV29-1 combines with J gene TRBJ2-7; the D is unclear. There are 11 residues in the CDR3. V lost 4 bases and J 2 bases, leaving 6 bases between the germline ends. Germline V CDR1 and CDR2: SQVTM, ANQGSEA. The CDR3 is CSVVTTYEQYF. In DNA form, the CDR3 reads TGCAGCGTTGTAACTACCTACGAGCAGTACTTC.

This clone was observed a handful of times. This chain connects TRBV7-8 to TRBJ2-7, with 8 bases fitting TRBD1. This CDR3 has 16 residues. J gave up 0 bases and V 4 bases, and 8 bases lay outside the gene matches. In germline, CDR1 is SGHVS, CDR2 FQNEAQ. CDR3 in amino acids: CASSSSRQGFSYEQYF. CDR3 coding DNA: TGTGCCAGCAGCTCAAGCCGACAGGGGTTCTCCTACGAGCAGTACTTC.